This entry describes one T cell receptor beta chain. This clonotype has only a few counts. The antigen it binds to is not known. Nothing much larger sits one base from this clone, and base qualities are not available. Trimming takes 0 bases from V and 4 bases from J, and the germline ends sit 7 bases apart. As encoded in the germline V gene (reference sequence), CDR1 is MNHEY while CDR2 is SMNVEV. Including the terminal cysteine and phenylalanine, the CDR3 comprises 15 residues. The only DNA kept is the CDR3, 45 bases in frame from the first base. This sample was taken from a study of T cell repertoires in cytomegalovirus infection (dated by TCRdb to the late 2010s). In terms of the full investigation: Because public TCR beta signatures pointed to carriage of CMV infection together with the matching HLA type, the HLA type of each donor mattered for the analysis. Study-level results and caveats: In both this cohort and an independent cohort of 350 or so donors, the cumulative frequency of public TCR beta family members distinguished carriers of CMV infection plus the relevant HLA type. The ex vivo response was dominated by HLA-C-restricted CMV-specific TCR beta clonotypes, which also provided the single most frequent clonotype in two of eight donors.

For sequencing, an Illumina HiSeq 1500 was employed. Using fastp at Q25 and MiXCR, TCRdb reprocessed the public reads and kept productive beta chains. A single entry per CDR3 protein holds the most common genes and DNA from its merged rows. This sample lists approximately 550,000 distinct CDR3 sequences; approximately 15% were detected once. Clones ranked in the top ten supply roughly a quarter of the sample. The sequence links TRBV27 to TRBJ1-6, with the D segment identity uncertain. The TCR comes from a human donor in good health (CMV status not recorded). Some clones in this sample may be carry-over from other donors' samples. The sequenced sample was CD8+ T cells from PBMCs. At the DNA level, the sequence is TGTGCCAGCAGTTTATCGGACTTATATAATTCACCCCTCCACTTT. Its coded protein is CASSLSDLYNSPLHF.